Shown below are 20 T cell receptor beta chains from a single sample sequenced in a study of OX40 agonist ivuxolimab in advanced cancers. Assay used: immunoSEQ multiplex PCR; TCRdb lists only in-frame clones, some missing. The table includes 84,000 or so clones, about 88% detected once. This specimen was CD4+ or CD8+ T cells sorted from blood, taken in a trial of the OX40 agonist ivuxolimab. The receptors originated from an adult with an advanced solid tumor such as melanoma, head and neck, liver or kidney cancer.

V gene TRBV9 combines with J gene TRBJ2-3, with D tentatively TRBD2 (6 bases). Between the trimmed V and J ends, which lost 0 bases and 2 bases, there was a span of 13 bases. CDR3 length: 16 residues. CDR1 SGDLS and CDR2 YYNGEE come from the germline V gene. The CDR3 coding sequence is TGTGCCAGCAGCGTAGATATTCGGGGGACCACAGATACGCAGTATTTT. It specifies CASSVDIRGTTDTQYF.

The rearrangement uses TRBV7-2 and TRBJ2-5; D is unresolved. Germline CDR1 SGHTA, CDR2 FQGNSA. V dropped 5 bases and J dropped 3 bases, with 4 bases sitting between them. There are 11 residues in the CDR3. CDR3 residues: CASSREETQYF. The CDR3 DNA reads as TGTGCCAGCAGCCGGGAAGAGACCCAGTACTTC.

The sample holds one count of this clone. This chain uses TRBV6-4 with TRBJ2-3, with TRBD2 matching 9 bases. Trimming took 5 bases from V and 4 from J; bases not matched to a gene: 7. The CDR3 sequence is 15 residues long. Germline V CDR1 and CDR2: MRHNA, SNTAGT. The CDR3 loop reads CASSYGTSFADTQYF. In DNA form, the CDR3 reads TGTGCCAGCAGTTACGGGACTAGCTTTGCAGATACGCAGTATTTT.

V and J are TRBV30 and TRBJ1-4, with D unclear. The CDR3 covers 11 residues. CDR1 and CDR2 (germline): GTSNPN, SVGIG (reference sequence). With 4 bases removed from V and 8 bases from J, the gap between germline ends came to 8 bases. Written as DNA, the CDR3 is TGTGCCTGGAAAATACAGGAAAAACTGTTTTTT. It yields the protein CAWKIQEKLFF.

The chain uses TRBV18 and TRBJ2-7; D uncertain. Germline V CDR1 and CDR2: KGHSH, LQKENI. This CDR3 is 13 amino acids long. Trimming removed 4 bases at V and 4 bases at J, with 11 bases between. CDR3 DNA: TGTGCCAGCTCACAATCTACCTTGTACGAGCAGTACTTC. Its translation: CASSQSTLYEQYF.

This chain uses TRBV9 with TRBJ1-3; D remains unclear. CDR3 length: 13 residues. V was shortened by 4 bases and J by 4 bases, with 9 bases between the two germline ends. CDR1 is SGDLS and CDR2 is YYNGEE in the germline V gene. DNA of the CDR3: TGTGCCAGCAGCTCCCCCCTCGGAAACACCATATATTTT. This encodes CASSSPLGNTIYF.

The chain uses TRBV27 and TRBJ2-1, with D unclear. CDR3 length equals 16 residues. The ends were cut back, 6 bases at V and 0 bases at J, with 15 bases in the middle. The germline CDR1 and CDR2 sequences are MNHEY and SMNVEV (reference sequence). CDR3 region: CASSFESRISYNEQFF. The CDR3, as DNA: TGTGCCAGCAGCTTCGAAAGCCGGATCTCCTACAATGAGCAGTTCTTC.

V and J are TRBV5-4 and TRBJ1-6; possible D gene TRBD1, 5 bases. Germline V lookup: CDR1 SGHNT, CDR2 YYREEE (reference sequence). This CDR3 is 15 amino acids long. Deletions cut 4 bases from V and 7 bases from J, with 15 bases between. The CDR3 reads CASSRDGGGNSPLHF. Here the CDR3 DNA reads TGTGCCAGCAGCAGAGACGGGGGTGGAAATTCACCCCTCCACTTT.

The rearrangement links TRBV30 to TRBJ2-2, with D tentatively TRBD2 (5 bases). Trimming stripped 0 bases from V and 6 bases from J, with 11 bases between. The CDR3 loop spans 14 amino acids. CDR1 is GTSNPN, CDR2 SVGIG, per germline (reference sequence). The CDR3 spells CAWSVLGAAGELFF. CDR3 DNA: TGTGCCTGGAGTGTACTGGGAGCGGCCGGGGAGCTGTTTTTT. The full variable domain, completed using reference TRBV30 and TRBJ2-2, is SQTIHQWPATLVQPVGSPLSLECTVEGTSNPNLYWYRQAAGRGLQLLFYSVGIGQISSEVPQNLSASRPQDRQFILSSKKLLLSDSGFYLCAWSVLGAAGELFFGEGSRLTVL.

The chain links TRBV10-2 to TRBJ2-7; D remains unclear. Germline values: CDR1 WSHSY, CDR2 SAAADI. V lost 9 bases and J lost 3, with 12 bases in between. The CDR3 is 12 amino acids. Here the CDR3 DNA reads TGCGCCAGTACCACGGGCCTCTACGAGCAGTACTTC. As protein: CASTTGLYEQYF.

The chain employs TRBV9 and TRBJ2-1; 7 bases fit TRBD1. This CDR3 contains 13 residues. V was clipped by 3 bases and J by 9 bases; unmatched bases: 6. CDR1 and CDR2 (germline): SGDLS, YYNGEE. CDR3 loop: CASSGKQGFEQFF. CDR3 in DNA: TGTGCCAGCAGCGGAAAACAGGGGTTTGAGCAGTTCTTC.

The gene calls are TRBV6-1 and TRBJ2-7; 7 nucleotides line up with TRBD1. The V gene end was trimmed by 6 bases and the J gene end by 2 bases; junction bases not matched to a gene: 10. The CDR3 totals 15 residues. Looked up from germline, CDR1 is MNHNS and CDR2 is SASEGT. CDR3 coding DNA: TGTGCCAGCAGGGATACAGGGGTGATTACCTACGAGCAGTACTTC. This translates into CASRDTGVITYEQYF.

The chain uses TRBV10-1 and TRBJ2-3; TRBD2 agrees at 12 bases. With V trimmed by 3 bases and J by 0 bases, 7 bases remained unmatched. Germline-derived CDR1 and CDR2 are WNHNN and SYGVQD (reference sequence). The CDR3 runs to 18 residues. The CDR3, as DNA: TGCGCCAGCAGTGATCCTGGACTAGCGGGGACTAGCACAGATACGCAGTATTTT. As protein: CASSDPGLAGTSTDTQYF.

This rearrangement joins TRBV13 to TRBJ1-1; 9 bases map to TRBD1. V shed 3 bases, J shed 4 bases, and the junction held 12 bases outside the gene matches. The CDR3 runs 17 residues. Germline V lookup: CDR1 PRHDT, CDR2 FYEKMQ (reference sequence). The CDR3 reads CASSFSQTGGRGTEAFF. The CDR3, as DNA: TGTGCCAGCAGCTTCTCTCAGACAGGGGGTAGGGGCACTGAAGCTTTCTTT.

The genes are TRBV6-1 and TRBJ1-1, with 8 bases matching TRBD1. CDR1 MNHNS and CDR2 SASEGT come from the germline V gene. This CDR3 is 14 amino acids long. The junction had 4 bases not matched to a gene; V was cut back by 6 bases and J by 1 base. DNA of the CDR3: TGTGCCAGCAGCCTGACAGGGGCGAACACTGAAGCTTTCTTT. It encodes CASSLTGANTEAFF.

The chain has TRBV5-4 and TRBJ1-3; no reliable D call. There are 15 residues in the CDR3. Trimming took off 0 bases at V and 0 bases at J, with 7 bases between the two ends. Germline V lookup: CDR1 SGHNT, CDR2 YYREEE (reference sequence). In DNA form, the CDR3 reads TGTGCCAGCAGCTTGGCGAACCCCTCTGGAAACACCATATATTTT. Residues: CASSLANPSGNTIYF.

V is TRBV10-3 and J is TRBJ1-2, with D perhaps matching TRBD1 (6 bases). Looked up from germline, CDR1 is ENHRY and CDR2 is SYGVKD. V was cut by 11 bases and J by 6 bases, with 13 bases left in between. This CDR3 is 11 amino acids long. The CDR3 nucleotides read TGTGCCTCAGGACAGCCTGATGGCTACACCTTC. It encodes CASGQPDGYTF.

The J gene is TRBJ2-1, the V gene TRBV7-3, with D perhaps matching TRBD2 (7 bases). Germline-derived CDR1 and CDR2 are SGHTA and FQGTGA. Trimming took 1 base from V and 7 from J, leaving 14 bases between them. The CDR3 runs 15 residues. The CDR3 DNA is TGTGCCAGCAGCTTAAGCCGGGGGGCCGGGAATGAGCAGTTCTTC. It codes for CASSLSRGAGNEQFF.

The V and J genes are TRBV6-6 and TRBJ2-7; D not resolved. Germline V gene data show CDR1 as MNHNY and CDR2 as SVGAGI (reference sequence). V was clipped by 8 bases and J by 0 bases, with 14 bases between them. The CDR3 covers 14 residues. CDR3 nucleotides: TGTGCCAGCGCCCGGCAAGCGAGCTCCTACGAGCAGTACTTC. It is translated as CASARQASSYEQYF.

The chain carries TRBV18 and TRBJ1-1; the match to TRBD1 covers 8 bases. The CDR3 is made up of 15 amino acids. J gave up 4 bases and V 3 bases, and 7 bases lay outside the gene matches. Looked up from germline, CDR1 is KGHSH and CDR2 is LQKENI. The CDR3, as DNA: TGTGCCAGCTCACCGGGCAGGGGGCGAAGCACTGAAGCTTTCTTT. Amino acids: CASSPGRGRSTEAFF.